The present T cell receptor (beta chain) was sequenced within a study of vaccination effects on CD4 cells after COVID-19. Here immunoSEQ multiplex PCR was the method, and the copy in TCRdb shows in-frame clones only, minus some. The sample has tens of thousands of clones, approximately 75% seen once. The ViraFEST assay expanded antigen-specific CD4+ T cells with viral peptide pools before sequencing. Researchers isolated CD4+ T cells once approximately ten days of culture had elapsed. Neither prior SARS-CoV-2 infection nor positive nucleocapsid antibodies were present in the vaccine recipients. Approximately 2 million PBMC were seeded per well and grown in the presence of about 9.6 IU/ml IL-2 and around 11 ug/ml peptides. On this clone itself: Its antigen is unknown.

Study-level findings and limits: Late after vaccination, infection- and vaccine-induced clones showed marked clonal contraction.

There are 15 residues in the CDR3. V was clipped by 0 bases and J by 6 bases, with 12 bases between them. Germline CDR1 SGHRS, CDR2 YFSETQ. The gene calls are TRBV5-1 and TRBJ2-2; no reliable D call. The receptor comes from a human donor who received a COVID-19 vaccine. This sample comprised CD4+ T cells from PBMCs cultured with HCoV-OC43 spike peptides, obtained before COVID-19 vaccination. Indicated subset: HCoV-OC43 spike overlapping peptide pool stimulation. Here the CDR3 DNA reads TGCGCCAGCAGCTTGGCCGTATCTGTACCCGGGGAGCTGTTTTTT. Its protein is CASSLAVSVPGELFF.